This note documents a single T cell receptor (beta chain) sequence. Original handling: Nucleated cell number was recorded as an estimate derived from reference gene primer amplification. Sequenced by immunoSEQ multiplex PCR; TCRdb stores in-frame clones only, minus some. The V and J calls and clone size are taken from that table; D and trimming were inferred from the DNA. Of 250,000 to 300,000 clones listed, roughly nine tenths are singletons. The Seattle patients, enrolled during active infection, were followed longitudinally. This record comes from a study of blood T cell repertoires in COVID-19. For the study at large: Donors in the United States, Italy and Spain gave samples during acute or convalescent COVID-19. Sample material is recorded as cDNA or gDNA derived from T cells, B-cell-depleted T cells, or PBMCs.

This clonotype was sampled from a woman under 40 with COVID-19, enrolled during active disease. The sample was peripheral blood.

CDR3 DNA sequence: TGTGCCAGCAGCAACCCGAGGGGGTACGAGCAGTACTTC. This translates into CASSNPRGYEQYF. V gene TRBV21-1 combines with J gene TRBJ2-7; TRBD1, the D gene given by the table, was not confirmed from the DNA. TRBV21-1 is deemed a pseudogene. There are 13 residues in the CDR3.